This T cell receptor beta chain appears in the sequencing data of a study of technical replicates of blood from a handful of donors. The repertoire was sequenced with immunoSEQ multiplex PCR; TCRdb's copy has only in-frame clones and lacks some. The table has about 82,000 clones, 85% to 95% seen once. The clonotype was recovered from a human donor in good health. Sequenced material: T cells isolated from PBMCs.

For the CDR3, the DNA is TGTGCCAGCAGCGCAGGGTCTCCCCAGCATTTT. Encoded protein: CASSAGSPQHF. This chain joins TRBV2 and TRBJ1-5; D is possibly TRBD1 (5 bases). Germline values: CDR1 SNHLY, CDR2 FYNNEI. Trimming took 6 bases from V and 10 from J, leaving 10 bases between them. The CDR3 has 11 amino acids. The full variable domain, its missing parts supplied by reference TRBV2 and TRBJ1-5, is EPEVTQTPSHQVTQMGQEVILRCVPISNHLYFYWYRQILGQKVEFLVSFYNNEISEKSEIFDDQFSVERPDGSNFTLKIRSTKLEDSAMYFCASSAGSPQHFGDGTRLSIL.